This T cell receptor beta chain was retrieved from a study of cytomegalovirus exposure and HLA in healthy donors. Overall study: Sequencing of 180 million or so T cells in an earlier analysis found 100 million to 140 million unique TCR beta sequences.

Of note for this clone: Its specificity is not known.

The CDR3 spans 13 residues. Germline V gene lookup returns CDR1 MGHRA and CDR2 YSYEKL. Between the trimmed V and J ends, which lost 5 bases and 3 bases, there was a span of 11 bases. The study, taken as a whole, reports: Several top significant clusters appeared, in a later analysis, to be linked to common viral pathogens. Earlier findings revealed that most TCR beta V segments proved productive either about 87% or about 30% of the time. Altogether, 160 or so TCR beta chains were recorded as cytomegalovirus-associated.

The PCR was carried out with 60 Vbeta primers and 13 Jbeta primers. Libraries were prepared by immunoSEQ multiplex PCR; TCRdb keeps only in-frame clonotypes and omits some of them. Among 200,000 or so clones listed, roughly four fifths were seen once. The chain combines TRBV4-1 with TRBJ2-7; D is undetermined. The sample consisted of PBMCs. The source is a woman in her 40s in good health and CMV-seronegative. The CDR3 bases are TGCGCCAGCAGCTCAAGGAGTGGCTACGAGCAGTACTTC. Its translation is CASSSRSGYEQYF.